Listed below are T cell receptor beta chains from one sample, sequenced in a study of T cell changes during pregnancy in multiple sclerosis. Here immunoSEQ multiplex PCR was the method, and the copy in TCRdb shows in-frame clones only, minus some. The data contain 40,000 or so clones, about 91% of them singletons. Here the sequenced sample was CD8+ T cells from peripheral blood mononuclear cells, taken before pregnancy. Receptor source: a female donor with multiple sclerosis, enrolled in a pregnancy study. Each CDR3 is given with its conserved first and last residue. D genes are given only for firm matches. The size field is filled for only some rows; it gives once, few, many or a size class.

clone size,D gene,V gene,J gene,CDR3 DNA,CDR3 protein
.,TRBD2,TRBV30,TRBJ2-1,TGTGCCTGGAGTGGAAAGAGCGGGAGGGCCTCCCCCCCCTACAATGAGCAGTTCTTC,CAWSGKSGRASPPYNEQFF
.,TRBD2,TRBV5-1,TRBJ2-3,TGCGCCAGCAGCTGGGGGACTAGCGGGATAAGGGATACGCAGTATTTT,CASSWGTSGIRDTQYF
.,TRBD1,TRBV6-6,TRBJ1-5,TGTGCCAGCAGTTACGGGACAGGGAATCAGCCCCAGCATTTT,CASSYGTGNQPQHF
.,.,TRBV28,TRBJ2-3,TGTGCCAGCAGCCCTACTTCTTCAAGCACAGATACGCAGTATTTT,CASSPTSSSTDTQYF
.,TRBD2,TRBV5-5,TRBJ2-7,TGTGCCAGCAGCTTAGGTAGCGGGAGCTCCTACGAGCAGTACTTC,CASSLGSGSSYEQYF
.,.,TRBV6-6,TRBJ2-7,TGTGCCAGCAGTCCCTCTTACGAGCAGTACTTC,CASSPSYEQYF
.,TRBD1,TRBV27,TRBJ2-2,TGTGCCAGCAACAGGGGGCGCACCGGGGAGCTGTTTTTT,CASNRGRTGELFF
.,.,TRBV6-5,TRBJ2-2,TGTGCCAGCAGTTACTTGCAGGTTCGCACCGGGGAGCTGTTTTTT,CASSYLQVRTGELFF
.,.,TRBV2,TRBJ1-4,TGTGCCAGCATTTTCCGGGTCCCCCAAGGGGCTAATGAAAAACTGTTTTTT,CASIFRVPQGANEKLFF
.,.,TRBV15,TRBJ2-1,TGTGCCACCAGCGGGGCTAGCGCAACCTACAATGAGCAGTTCTTC,CATSGASATYNEQFF
.,.,TRBV7-9,TRBJ2-7,TGTGCCAGCAGTCCGCGAGGAACAGGCAACTACGAGCAGTACTTC,CASSPRGTGNYEQYF
.,.,TRBV5-1,TRBJ2-7,TGCGCCAGCAGCTTGTACTCCACCTACGAGCAGTACTTC,CASSLYSTYEQYF
few,.,TRBV4-1,TRBJ1-4,TGCGCCAGCAGCCAAAAGGAGGGGTCTAATGAAAAACTGTTTTTT,CASSQKEGSNEKLFF
once,.,TRBV28,TRBJ1-1,TGTGCCAGCAGTTTACAGTTGGCCATGAACACTGAAGCTTTCTTT,CASSLQLAMNTEAFF